The T cell receptor beta chain described here comes from a study of blood T cell repertoires in COVID-19 (dated by TCRdb to the early 2020s). Regarding the research as a whole: Collaborator samples came from the United States, Italy and Spain and covered acute and convalescent phases of COVID-19. The material from the prospective study consisted of cDNA or gDNA derived from T cells, B-cell-depleted T cells, or PBMCs. The dataset comprised deeply sampled blood TCRbeta repertoires from subjects exposed to, actively infected with, or recovered from COVID-19. A freely available public database, intended as a resource for researchers studying the immune response to SARS-CoV-2, is where the repertoires were released. Samples were obtained from the ongoing ImmuneRACE study (first 160 participants) and from about 1,300 subjects provided by 6 global collaborators. Sample metadata almost always included a de-identified subject ID, COVID-19 status, age in years and sex. Where available, HLA class I and class II types were taken from metadata supplied by the sample provider and were not determined by assay-based typing. The paper's findings and limits, for the study overall: How much clinical and demographic metadata was included differed by source and by participant, and the metadata was provided uncurated.

A remark on this clone: Its antigen is still unknown. Within one base of it there is no much larger clone, and no base qualities were kept.

Collaborating institutions collected whole blood in K2EDTA tubes following their own protocols. Collaborator samples were shipped for TCRbeta analysis as frozen whole blood, isolated PBMCs, or DNA extracted from either sample type. TCRbeta CDR3 regions were amplified from genomic DNA by means of the immunoSEQ Assay, a bias-controlled multiplex PCR. For the original study's pipeline: Nucleated cell counts per sample were estimated from amplification of reference gene primers within the assay. To quantify the absolute abundance of each unique TCRbeta CDR3 rearrangement, sequence reads were collapsed and filtered. For each sample, productive Simpson clonality was calculated as the square root of Simpson's diversity index over productive rearrangements. This is the immuneACCESS table as TCRdb keeps it, with only in-frame sequences that have V and J called. A part of the clones is gone; compared with another copy, unresolved V genes explain less than half, and the rest is unexplained. From that table come the V and J calls and clone size; the DNA was used to work out D and trimming. The sample yields about 200,000 clones; roughly 80% were counted once. The ten largest clones add up to about 8% of the sample.

The CDR3 goes from the cysteine to the phenylalanine over 14 residues. Only CDR3 DNA is held: 42 bases, read in frame from base 1. At the junction V is shortened by 5 bases and J by 1 base, with 12 bases in between. The germline V gene encodes CDR1 GTSNPN and CDR2 SVGIG (reference sequence). The chain is assembled from TRBV30 and TRBJ1-3; no D gene can be assigned with confidence. Sequencing was performed on peripheral blood. The sequence was obtained from a woman of 80 years or more with acute or convalescent COVID-19. DNA sequence: TGTGCCTGGGATCGATGGGCGTCTGGAAACACCATATATTTT. It codes for CAWDRWASGNTIYF.